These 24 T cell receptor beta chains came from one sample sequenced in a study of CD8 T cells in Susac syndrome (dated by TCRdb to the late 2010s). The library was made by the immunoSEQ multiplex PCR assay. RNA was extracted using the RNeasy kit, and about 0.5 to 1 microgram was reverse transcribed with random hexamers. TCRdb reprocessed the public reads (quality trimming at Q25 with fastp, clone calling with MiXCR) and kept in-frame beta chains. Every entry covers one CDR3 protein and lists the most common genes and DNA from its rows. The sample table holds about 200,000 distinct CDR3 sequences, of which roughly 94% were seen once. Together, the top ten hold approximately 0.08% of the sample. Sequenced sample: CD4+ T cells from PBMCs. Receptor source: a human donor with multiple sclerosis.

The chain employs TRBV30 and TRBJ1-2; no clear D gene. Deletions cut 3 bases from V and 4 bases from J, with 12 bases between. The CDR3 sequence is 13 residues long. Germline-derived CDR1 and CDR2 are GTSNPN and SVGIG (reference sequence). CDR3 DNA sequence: TGTGCCTGGAGCCTGATCGGCAGCTATGGCTACACCTTC. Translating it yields CAWSLIGSYGYTF.

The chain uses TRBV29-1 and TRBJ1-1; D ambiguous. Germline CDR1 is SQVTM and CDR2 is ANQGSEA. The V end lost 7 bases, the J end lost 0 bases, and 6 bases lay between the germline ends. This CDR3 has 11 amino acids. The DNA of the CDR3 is TGCAGCGGCAGATTGAACACTGAAGCTTTCTTT. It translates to CSGRLNTEAFF. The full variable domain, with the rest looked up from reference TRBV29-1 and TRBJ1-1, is SAVISQKPSRDICQRGTSLTIQCQVDSQVTMMFWYRQQPGQSLTLIATANQGSEATYESGFVIDKFPISRPNLTFSTLTVSNMSPEDSSIYLCSGRLNTEAFFGQGTRLTVV.

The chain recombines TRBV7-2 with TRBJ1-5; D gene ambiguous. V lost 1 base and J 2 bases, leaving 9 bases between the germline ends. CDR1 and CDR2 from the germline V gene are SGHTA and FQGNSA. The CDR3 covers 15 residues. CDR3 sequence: CASSLGGWGNQPQHF. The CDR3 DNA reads TGTGCCAGCAGCTTAGGAGGATGGGGCAATCAGCCCCAGCATTTT.

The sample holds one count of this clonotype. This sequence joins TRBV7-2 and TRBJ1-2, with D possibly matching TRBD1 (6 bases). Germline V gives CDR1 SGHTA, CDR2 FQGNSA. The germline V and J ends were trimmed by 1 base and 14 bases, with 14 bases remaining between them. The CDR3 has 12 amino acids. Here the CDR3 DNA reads TGTGCCAGCAGCTTAGGAGGACAGAGTCGGACCTTC. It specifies CASSLGGQSRTF.

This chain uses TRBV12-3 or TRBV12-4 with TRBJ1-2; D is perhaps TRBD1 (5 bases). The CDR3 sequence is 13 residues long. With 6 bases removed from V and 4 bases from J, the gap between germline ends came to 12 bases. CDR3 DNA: TGTGCCAGCAGCTCGACAGTTACCTATGGCTACACCTTC. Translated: CASSSTVTYGYTF.

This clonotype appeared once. The chain's CDR3 is CASSMTSGGHNEQFF. The DNA of the CDR3 is TGCGCCAGCAGCATGACTAGCGGGGGACACAATGAGCAGTTCTTC. This chain uses TRBV5-1 with TRBJ2-1, with TRBD2 matching over 12 bases. From germline, CDR1 is SGHRS and CDR2 YFSETQ. V dropped 4 bases and J dropped 5; count of bases not matched to a gene: 4. There are 15 residues in the CDR3.

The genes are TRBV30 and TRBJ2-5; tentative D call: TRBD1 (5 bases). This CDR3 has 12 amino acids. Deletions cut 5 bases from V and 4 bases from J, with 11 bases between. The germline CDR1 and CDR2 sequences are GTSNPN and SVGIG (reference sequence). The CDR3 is CAWDKGSETQYF. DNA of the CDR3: TGTGCCTGGGATAAGGGGTCAGAGACCCAGTACTTC.

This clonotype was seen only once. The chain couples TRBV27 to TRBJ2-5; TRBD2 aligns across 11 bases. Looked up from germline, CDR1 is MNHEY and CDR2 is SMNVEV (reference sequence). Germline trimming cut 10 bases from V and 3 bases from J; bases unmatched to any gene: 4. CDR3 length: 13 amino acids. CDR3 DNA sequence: TGTGCCACCAAGACTAGCGGGGAAGAGACCCAGTACTTC. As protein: CATKTSGEETQYF.

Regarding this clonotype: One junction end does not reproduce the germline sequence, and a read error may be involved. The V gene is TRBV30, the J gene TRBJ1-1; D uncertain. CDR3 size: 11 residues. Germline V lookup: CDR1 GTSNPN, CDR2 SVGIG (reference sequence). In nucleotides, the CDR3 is TGTGCCTGCGAGAGGAACACTGAAGTTTTCTTT. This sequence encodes CACERNTEVFF.

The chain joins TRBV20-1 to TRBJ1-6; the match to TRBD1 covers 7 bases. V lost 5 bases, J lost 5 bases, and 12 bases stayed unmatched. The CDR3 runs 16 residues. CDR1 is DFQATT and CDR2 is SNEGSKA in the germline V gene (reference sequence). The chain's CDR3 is CSAPLRQGGNNSPLHF. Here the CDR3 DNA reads TGCAGTGCTCCTCTAAGACAGGGCGGAAATAATTCACCCCTCCACTTT.

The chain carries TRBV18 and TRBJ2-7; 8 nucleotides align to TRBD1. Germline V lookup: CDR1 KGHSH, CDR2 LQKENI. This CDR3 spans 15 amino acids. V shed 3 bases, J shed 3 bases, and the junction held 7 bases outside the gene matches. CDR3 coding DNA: TGTGCCAGCTCACCGGGAGGACAGGGAGGCTACGAGCAGTACGTC. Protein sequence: CASSPGGQGGYEQYV.

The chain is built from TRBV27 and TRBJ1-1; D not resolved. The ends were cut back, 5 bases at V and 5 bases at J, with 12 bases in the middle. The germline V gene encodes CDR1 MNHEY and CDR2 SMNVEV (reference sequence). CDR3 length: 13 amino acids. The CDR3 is CASSPDLRTEAFF. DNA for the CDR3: TGTGCCAGCAGTCCCGACCTTAGGACTGAAGCTTTCTTT.

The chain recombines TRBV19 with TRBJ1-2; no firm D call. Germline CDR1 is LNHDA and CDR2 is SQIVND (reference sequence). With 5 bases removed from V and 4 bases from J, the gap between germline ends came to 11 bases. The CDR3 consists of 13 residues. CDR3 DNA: TGTGCCAGTAGTCGTCTGGGCTTCTATGGCTACACCTTC. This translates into CASSRLGFYGYTF.

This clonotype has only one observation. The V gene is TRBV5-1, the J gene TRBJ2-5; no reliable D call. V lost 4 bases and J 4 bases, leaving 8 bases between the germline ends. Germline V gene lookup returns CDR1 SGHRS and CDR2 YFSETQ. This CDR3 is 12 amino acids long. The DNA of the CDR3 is TGCGCCAGCAGCCCAATACGAGAGACCCAGTACTTC. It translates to CASSPIRETQYF.

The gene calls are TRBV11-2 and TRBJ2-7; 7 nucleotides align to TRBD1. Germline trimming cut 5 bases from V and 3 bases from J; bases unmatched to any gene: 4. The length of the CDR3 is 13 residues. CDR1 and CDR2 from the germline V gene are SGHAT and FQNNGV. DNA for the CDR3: TGTGCCAGCAGCCCCGGACAGGTCTACGAGCAGTACTTC. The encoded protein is CASSPGQVYEQYF.

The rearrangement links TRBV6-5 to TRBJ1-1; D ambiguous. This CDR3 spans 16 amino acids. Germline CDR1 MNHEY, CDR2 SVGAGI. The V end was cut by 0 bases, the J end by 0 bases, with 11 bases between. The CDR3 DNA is TGTGCCAGCAGTTACTCAGCAGGATTCATGAACACTGAAGCTTTCTTT. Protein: CASSYSAGFMNTEAFF.

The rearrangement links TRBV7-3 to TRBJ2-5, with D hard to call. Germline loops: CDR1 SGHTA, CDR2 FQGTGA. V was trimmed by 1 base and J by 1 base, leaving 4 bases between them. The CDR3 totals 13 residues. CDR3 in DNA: TGTGCCAGCAGCTTAAGCCTCCAAGAGACCCAGTACTTC. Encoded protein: CASSLSLQETQYF.

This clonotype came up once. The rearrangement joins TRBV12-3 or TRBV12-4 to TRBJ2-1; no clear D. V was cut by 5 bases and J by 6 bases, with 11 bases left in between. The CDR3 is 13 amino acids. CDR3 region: CASSLIAGNEQFF. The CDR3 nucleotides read TGTGCCAGCAGTCTTATAGCCGGCAATGAGCAGTTCTTC.

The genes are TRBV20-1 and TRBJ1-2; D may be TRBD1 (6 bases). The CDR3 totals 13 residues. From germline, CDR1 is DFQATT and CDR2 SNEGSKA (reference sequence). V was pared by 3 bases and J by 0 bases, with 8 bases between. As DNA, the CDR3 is TGCAGTGCTAGGGAGGGGGCTAACTATGGCTACACCTTC. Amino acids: CSAREGANYGYTF.

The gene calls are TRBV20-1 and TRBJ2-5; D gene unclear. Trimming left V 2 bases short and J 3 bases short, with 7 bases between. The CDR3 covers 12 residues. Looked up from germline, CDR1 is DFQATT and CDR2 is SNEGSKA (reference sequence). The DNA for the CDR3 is TGCAGTGCTAGATACAGAAAAGAGACCCAGTACTTC. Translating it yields CSARYRKETQYF.

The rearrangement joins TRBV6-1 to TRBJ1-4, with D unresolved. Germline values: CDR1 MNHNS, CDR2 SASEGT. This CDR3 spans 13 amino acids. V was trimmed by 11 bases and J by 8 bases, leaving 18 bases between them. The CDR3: CAAMDYEGEKLFF. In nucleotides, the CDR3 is TGTGCCGCAATGGACTACGAAGGAGAAAAACTGTTTTTT.

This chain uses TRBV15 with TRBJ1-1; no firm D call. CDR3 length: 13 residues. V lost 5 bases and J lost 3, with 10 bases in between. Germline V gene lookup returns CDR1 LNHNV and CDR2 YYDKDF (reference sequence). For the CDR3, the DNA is TGTGCCACCAGCCACTTAATAGACACTGAAGCTTTCTTT. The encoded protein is CATSHLIDTEAFF.

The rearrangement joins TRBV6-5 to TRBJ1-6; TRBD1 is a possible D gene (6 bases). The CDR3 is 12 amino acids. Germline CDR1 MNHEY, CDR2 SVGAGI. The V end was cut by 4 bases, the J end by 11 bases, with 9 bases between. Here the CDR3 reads CASSSRGPPLHF. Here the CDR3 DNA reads TGTGCCAGCAGTTCCCGGGGGCCACCCCTCCACTTT.

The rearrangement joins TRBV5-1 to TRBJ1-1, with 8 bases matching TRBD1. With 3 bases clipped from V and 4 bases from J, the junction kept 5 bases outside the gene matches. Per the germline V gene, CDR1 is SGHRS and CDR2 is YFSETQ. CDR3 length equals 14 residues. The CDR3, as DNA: TGCGCCAGCAGCTCCGGGACAGGCGCCACTGAAGCTTTCTTT. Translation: CASSSGTGATEAFF.